A selection of T cell receptor beta chains follows, all from one sample in a study of a mutant IDH1 vaccine in newly diagnosed glioma. Sequenced by immunoSEQ multiplex PCR; TCRdb stores in-frame clones only, minus some. The sample records approximately 60,000 clones, roughly four fifths being singletons. Their antigen targets remain unknown. The source was PBMCs, collected from a glioma patient whose treatment included an IDH1 peptide vaccine. Receptors were obtained from a man over 45 with glioma. Both conserved end residues are part of each CDR3. D genes are given only for firm matches. Expanded clones are given a class, and other clones once, few, many or no size at all.

CDR3aa: CAWSFVQPREQYF
CDR3nt: TGTGCCTGGAGTTTCGTACAGCCTCGCGAGCAGTACTTC
abundance: once
d_gene: .
j_gene: TRBJ2-7
v_gene: TRBV30

CDR3aa: CAISERPMKEQYF
CDR3nt: TGTGCCATCAGTGAAAGACCCATGAAGGAGCAGTACTTC
abundance: .
d_gene: .
j_gene: TRBJ2-7
v_gene: TRBV10-3

CDR3aa: CASNPQTNTGELFF
CDR3nt: TGTGCCAGCAACCCTCAGACGAACACCGGGGAGCTGTTTTTT
abundance: .
d_gene: .
j_gene: TRBJ2-2
v_gene: TRBV7-2

CDR3aa: CASSVSVADNYGYTF
CDR3nt: TGTGCCAGCAGTGTCAGCGTGGCAGACAACTATGGCTACACCTTC
abundance: once
d_gene: .
j_gene: TRBJ1-2
v_gene: TRBV2

CDR3aa: CASSVKGFTDTQYF
CDR3nt: TGTGCCAGCAGCGTAAAGGGGTTCACAGATACGCAGTATTTT
abundance: .
d_gene: .
j_gene: TRBJ2-3
v_gene: TRBV9

CDR3aa: CAWSVYTGGISHTLNTEAFF
CDR3nt: TGTGCCTGGAGTGTTTATACAGGGGGCATTTCTCACACCCTTAACACTGAAGCTTTCTTT
abundance: .
d_gene: TRBD1
j_gene: TRBJ1-1
v_gene: TRBV30

CDR3aa: CASSQRGEGNEQFF
CDR3nt: TGTGCCAGCAGCCAACGAGGGGAAGGCAATGAGCAGTTCTTC
abundance: .
d_gene: .
j_gene: TRBJ2-1
v_gene: TRBV7-2

CDR3aa: CASSQGFGGQETQYF
CDR3nt: TGCGCCAGCAGCCAGGGGTTCGGGGGCCAAGAGACCCAGTACTTC
abundance: .
d_gene: .
j_gene: TRBJ2-5
v_gene: TRBV4-3

CDR3aa: CASRASAGNTGELFF
CDR3nt: TGTGCCAGTAGGGCTTCAGCGGGGAACACCGGGGAGCTGTTTTTT
abundance: .
d_gene: .
j_gene: TRBJ2-2
v_gene: TRBV19

CDR3aa: CASRVAEDEKLFF
CDR3nt: TGCGCCAGCAGGGTGGCCGAGGATGAAAAACTGTTTTTT
abundance: .
d_gene: .
j_gene: TRBJ1-4
v_gene: TRBV5-1

CDR3aa: CSARVPPDQYF
CDR3nt: TGCAGTGCTAGAGTACCCCCCGACCAGTACTTC
abundance: .
d_gene: .
j_gene: TRBJ2-5
v_gene: TRBV20-1

CDR3aa: CASSSDHGELFF
CDR3nt: TGTGCCAGCAGCTCTGATCACGGGGAGCTGTTTTTT
abundance: .
d_gene: .
j_gene: TRBJ2-2
v_gene: TRBV11-3

CDR3aa: CASSLSSGATYEQYF
CDR3nt: TGTGCCAGCAGTTTATCAAGCGGGGCAACCTACGAGCAGTACTTC
abundance: .
d_gene: TRBD2
j_gene: TRBJ2-7
v_gene: TRBV28

CDR3aa: CASSRGGQGASNEQFF
CDR3nt: TGTGCCAGTAGTCGAGGGGGACAGGGGGCCAGCAATGAGCAGTTCTTC
abundance: once
d_gene: TRBD1
j_gene: TRBJ2-1
v_gene: TRBV19

CDR3aa: CASSYSQGARAEAFF
CDR3nt: TGTGCCAGCAGCTATTCACAGGGGGCGCGGGCTGAAGCTTTCTTT
abundance: .
d_gene: TRBD1
j_gene: TRBJ1-1
v_gene: TRBV7-9

CDR3aa: CASSQVESLNEQFF
CDR3nt: TGCGCCAGCAGCCAGGTCGAGTCTTTGAATGAGCAGTTCTTC
abundance: .
d_gene: .
j_gene: TRBJ2-1
v_gene: TRBV4-1

CDR3aa: CASSDATPGTVAYSPLHF
CDR3nt: TGTGCCAGCAGTGATGCTACCCCGGGGACAGTGGCTTATTCACCCCTCCACTTT
abundance: .
d_gene: TRBD1
j_gene: TRBJ1-6
v_gene: TRBV9

CDR3aa: CASSYGTVNEKLFF
CDR3nt: TGTGCCAGCAGTTACGGGACAGTGAATGAAAAACTGTTTTTT
abundance: .
d_gene: TRBD1
j_gene: TRBJ1-4
v_gene: TRBV6-5

CDR3aa: CASSFGTGDYEQYF
CDR3nt: TGCGCCAGCAGCTTTGGGACAGGGGACTACGAGCAGTACTTC
abundance: .
d_gene: TRBD1
j_gene: TRBJ2-7
v_gene: TRBV5-1

CDR3aa: CASSPRDRGPYEQYF
CDR3nt: TGTGCCAGTAGTCCAAGGGACAGGGGGCCCTACGAGCAGTACTTC
abundance: .
d_gene: TRBD1
j_gene: TRBJ2-7
v_gene: TRBV19

CDR3aa: CAISSIDYGGYTF
CDR3nt: TGTGCCATCAGTTCAATTGACTACGGGGGCTACACCTTC
abundance: .
d_gene: .
j_gene: TRBJ1-2
v_gene: TRBV10-3

CDR3aa: CASSRQGAFYEQYF
CDR3nt: TGTGCCAGCAGTAGACAGGGGGCCTTCTACGAGCAGTACTTC
abundance: .
d_gene: TRBD1
j_gene: TRBJ2-7
v_gene: TRBV6-5

CDR3aa: CASTPRRGGEEKLFF
CDR3nt: TGTGCCAGCACTCCCCGTCGAGGGGGCGAGGAAAAACTGTTTTTT
abundance: .
d_gene: TRBD1
j_gene: TRBJ1-4
v_gene: TRBV6-6

CDR3aa: CASSVGGGQETQYF
CDR3nt: TGTGCCAGCAGCGTAGGAGGGGGCCAAGAGACCCAGTACTTC
abundance: .
d_gene: .
j_gene: TRBJ2-5
v_gene: TRBV9

CDR3aa: CASSSRGGEEKLFF
CDR3nt: TGTGCCAGCAGCTCACGGGGGGGAGAGGAAAAACTGTTTTTT
abundance: .
d_gene: .
j_gene: TRBJ1-4
v_gene: TRBV9

CDR3aa: CASSQDKAAPTDTQYF
CDR3nt: TGCGCCAGCAGCCAAGATAAGGCAGCCCCCACAGATACGCAGTATTTT
abundance: .
d_gene: .
j_gene: TRBJ2-3
v_gene: TRBV4-3

CDR3aa: CACGTGGTEAFF
CDR3nt: TGTGCCTGCGGGACAGGGGGAACTGAAGCTTTCTTT
abundance: .
d_gene: TRBD1
j_gene: TRBJ1-1
v_gene: TRBV30

CDR3aa: CASSFYLASTGELFF
CDR3nt: TGCGCCAGCAGCTTCTATCTAGCGAGCACCGGGGAGCTGTTTTTT
abundance: .
d_gene: .
j_gene: TRBJ2-2
v_gene: TRBV5-1

CDR3aa: CASSPEGQGGETQYF
CDR3nt: TGTGCCAGCAGCCCAGAGGGACAGGGCGGAGAGACCCAGTACTTC
abundance: .
d_gene: TRBD1
j_gene: TRBJ2-5
v_gene: TRBV4-2

CDR3aa: CAWTPWGSGEKLFF
CDR3nt: TGTGCCTGGACCCCGTGGGGGAGCGGTGAAAAACTGTTTTTT
abundance: few
d_gene: .
j_gene: TRBJ1-4
v_gene: TRBV30

CDR3aa: CASSAGGVGNTEAFF
CDR3nt: TGTGCCAGTAGTGCAGGGGGAGTCGGGAACACTGAAGCTTTCTTT
abundance: few
d_gene: TRBD1
j_gene: TRBJ1-1
v_gene: TRBV19

CDR3aa: CAWSQVEGREQYF
CDR3nt: TGTGCCTGGAGTCAGGTGGAGGGACGCGAGCAGTACTTC
abundance: .
d_gene: .
j_gene: TRBJ2-7
v_gene: TRBV30

CDR3aa: CSVEVSRTSPGQYF
CDR3nt: TGCAGCGTTGAAGTTTCCCGGACTTCTCCTGGGCAGTACTTC
abundance: .
d_gene: .
j_gene: TRBJ2-7
v_gene: TRBV29-1

CDR3aa: CASSPERGGYEQYF
CDR3nt: TGTGCCAGCAGCCCGGAGAGGGGCGGGTACGAGCAGTACTTC
abundance: .
d_gene: .
j_gene: TRBJ2-7
v_gene: TRBV11-2

CDR3aa: CASSLQPRLRFF
CDR3nt: TGTGCCAGCAGCTTACAACCCAGACTTCGCTTCTTC
abundance: .
d_gene: .
j_gene: TRBJ2-1
v_gene: TRBV7-9

CDR3aa: CASSPGQHTEAFF
CDR3nt: TGCGCCAGCAGCCCCGGACAGCACACTGAAGCTTTCTTT
abundance: .
d_gene: .
j_gene: TRBJ1-1
v_gene: TRBV5-1

CDR3aa: CASSLGSRVMDTQYF
CDR3nt: TGCGCCAGCAGCTTGGGGAGTAGGGTCATGGATACGCAGTATTTT
abundance: .
d_gene: .
j_gene: TRBJ2-3
v_gene: TRBV5-1

CDR3aa: CASSLATGMNTGELFF
CDR3nt: TGTGCCAGCAGCTTAGCCACAGGGATGAACACCGGGGAGCTGTTTTTT
abundance: .
d_gene: .
j_gene: TRBJ2-2
v_gene: TRBV7-9

CDR3aa: CASSHGTDWDQPQHF
CDR3nt: TGTGCCAGCAGCCACGGGACAGATTGGGATCAGCCCCAGCATTTT
abundance: few
d_gene: TRBD1
j_gene: TRBJ1-5
v_gene: TRBV7-9

CDR3aa: CAIRQGSGNSPLHF
CDR3nt: TGTGCCATCAGGCAGGGTTCGGGTAATTCACCCCTCCACTTT
abundance: few
d_gene: .
j_gene: TRBJ1-6
v_gene: TRBV10-3

CDR3aa: CASSLDLFPNYGYTF
CDR3nt: TGTGCCAGCAGCTTGGATCTGTTTCCTAACTATGGCTACACCTTC
abundance: .
d_gene: .
j_gene: TRBJ1-2
v_gene: TRBV5-6

CDR3aa: CASSQDRNRWQPQHF
CDR3nt: TGCGCCAGCAGCCAAGATAGGAACAGGTGGCAGCCCCAGCATTTT
abundance: .
d_gene: .
j_gene: TRBJ1-5
v_gene: TRBV4-3

CDR3aa: CASSQDGTREETQYF
CDR3nt: TGTGCCAGCAGCCAAGATGGGACTAGGGAAGAGACCCAGTACTTC
abundance: .
d_gene: TRBD2
j_gene: TRBJ2-5
v_gene: TRBV4-2

CDR3aa: CATSSHSGELFF
CDR3nt: TGTGCCACCAGCAGCCATTCCGGGGAGCTGTTTTTT
abundance: .
d_gene: .
j_gene: TRBJ2-2
v_gene: TRBV15

CDR3aa: CAWSVLPGTEAFF
CDR3nt: TGTGCCTGGAGTGTGCTCCCGGGGACTGAAGCTTTCTTT
abundance: .
d_gene: .
j_gene: TRBJ1-1
v_gene: TRBV30

CDR3aa: CASSQALSYGYTF
CDR3nt: TGTGCCAGCAGCCAGGCCTTGAGCTATGGCTACACCTTC
abundance: .
d_gene: .
j_gene: TRBJ1-2
v_gene: TRBV14

CDR3aa: CASSEAQGTGESNYGYTF
CDR3nt: TGTGCCAGCAGTGAAGCGCAGGGGACAGGGGAATCTAACTATGGCTACACCTTC
abundance: .
d_gene: TRBD1
j_gene: TRBJ1-2
v_gene: TRBV2

CDR3aa: CASSTRFEKLFF
CDR3nt: TGTGCCAGTAGCACTCGATTCGAAAAACTGTTTTTT
abundance: few
d_gene: .
j_gene: TRBJ1-4
v_gene: TRBV19